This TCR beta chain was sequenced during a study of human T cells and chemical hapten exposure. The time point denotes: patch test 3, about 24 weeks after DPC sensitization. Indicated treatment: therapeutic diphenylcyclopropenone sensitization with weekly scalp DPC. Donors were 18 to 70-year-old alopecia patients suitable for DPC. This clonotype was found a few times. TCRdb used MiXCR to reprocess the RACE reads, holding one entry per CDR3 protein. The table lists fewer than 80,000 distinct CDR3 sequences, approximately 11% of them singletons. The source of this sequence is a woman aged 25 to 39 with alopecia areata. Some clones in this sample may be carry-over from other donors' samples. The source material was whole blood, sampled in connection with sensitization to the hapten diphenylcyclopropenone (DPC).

The CDR3 DNA is TGCAGTGCTAGTATGCTAGCGGGGGGTAAGTCGACAGACACCGGGGAGCTGTTTTTT. The encoded protein is CSASMLAGGKSTDTGELFF. J is TRBJ2-2 and V is TRBV20-1; 11 bases align to TRBD2. Germline V gene lookup returns CDR1 DFQATT and CDR2 SNEGSKA (reference sequence). The CDR3 consists of 19 residues. V lost 3 bases, J lost 3 bases, and 15 bases stayed unmatched.